There are a few counts of the clone carrying this T cell receptor beta chain. Its antigen remains unknown. The sample originates from a study of cytomegalovirus exposure and HLA in healthy donors. Points from the study as a whole: A link between a missense DCLRE1C variant and TCR beta V- and J-gene trimming emerged from a later analysis. Presence/absence analyses assumed roughly uniform sequencing depth across donors.

Use of 60 Vbeta and 13 Jbeta primers characterized the PCR. Clones were read by immunoSEQ multiplex PCR, and TCRdb kept only the in-frame ones, dropping some. The repertoire includes about 170,000 clones, around three quarters of them detected once, and over 2% sits in the top ten. Regarding donors, all were healthy bone marrow donors. The V segment lost 5 bases and the J segment 0 bases; nucleotides outside the gene matches: 12. Germline CDR1 reads SGHVS; CDR2 reads FQNEAQ. This CDR3 spans 17 amino acids. The sequenced sample was PBMCs. The sequence derives from a woman between 50 and 59 years old in good health and CMV-seronegative. This rearrangement joins TRBV7-8 to TRBJ1-1; 7 nucleotides line up with TRBD1. The CDR3 DNA sequence: TGTGCCAGCAGCCCTATCCTCATAACAGGGGTGAACACTGAAGCTTTCTTT. As protein: CASSPILITGVNTEAFF.